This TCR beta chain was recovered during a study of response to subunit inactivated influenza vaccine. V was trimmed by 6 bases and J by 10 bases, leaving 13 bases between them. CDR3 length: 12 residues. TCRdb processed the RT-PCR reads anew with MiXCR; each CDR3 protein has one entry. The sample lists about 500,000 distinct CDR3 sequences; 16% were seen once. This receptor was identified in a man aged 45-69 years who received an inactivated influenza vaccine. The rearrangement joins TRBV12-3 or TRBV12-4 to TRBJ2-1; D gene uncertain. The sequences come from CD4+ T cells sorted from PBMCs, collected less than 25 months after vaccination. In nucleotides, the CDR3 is TGTGCCAGCAGCCGAGAGCCGCCCGAGCAGTTCTTC. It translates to CASSREPPEQFF.